This entry lists 17 T cell receptor beta chains sequenced from one sample in a study of blood T cell repertoires in COVID-19. This table comes from immunoSEQ multiplex PCR, and its TCRdb copy is limited to in-frame clones, with some not included. Counted here are 110,000 to 150,000 clones, 70% to 85% occurring once; the ten biggest clones make up 10%. The sequencing sample was made of peripheral blood. The receptors originated from a man in his sixties with active or convalescent COVID-19.

A single count supports this clone. The rearrangement links TRBV2 to TRBJ2-1; TRBD2 matches 7 bases. Germline V CDR1 and CDR2: SNHLY, FYNNEI. This CDR3 is 17 amino acids long. V was pared by 4 bases and J by 0 bases, with 9 bases of the junction left unmatched. CDR3 coding DNA: TGTGCCAGCAGTGGAGACCTAGCGGCCGGCTCCTACAATGAGCAGTTCTTC. It yields the protein CASSGDLAAGSYNEQFF.

This clone was picked up one time. This chain links TRBV6-5 with TRBJ1-2, with 11 bases matching TRBD1. The CDR3 is 14 residues long. V gave up 2 bases and J gave up 6 bases; unmatched junction bases: 2. Germline CDR1 reads MNHEY; CDR2 reads SVGAGI. CDR3 amino acids: CASSYGTGGNGYTF. CDR3 nucleotides: TGTGCCAGCAGTTACGGGACAGGGGGGAATGGCTACACCTTC.

CDR3 sequence: CASSYPRRGSVNYGYTF. In nucleotides, the CDR3 is TGTGCCAGCAGTTACCCCAGACGCGGGTCAGTTAACTATGGCTACACCTTC. The gene calls are TRBV6-2 or TRBV6-3 and TRBJ1-2; D is unclear. V gave up 2 bases and J gave up 1 base, with 17 bases separating them. This CDR3 contains 17 residues. Germline V CDR1 and CDR2: MNHEY, SVGEGT.

The chain uses TRBV2 and TRBJ1-5; 9 nucleotides align to TRBD1. The CDR3 length is 18 residues. Germline assignment: CDR1 SNHLY and CDR2 FYNNEI. After removal of 2 bases from V and 4 bases from J, the junction contained 12 bases not matched to a gene. CDR3 amino acids: CASSEKPGTGIRNQPQHF. The CDR3 coding sequence is TGTGCCAGCAGTGAAAAACCGGGGACAGGGATCCGGAATCAGCCCCAGCATTTT.

This clone was observed a few times. This chain uses TRBV27 with TRBJ2-1, with 13 bases matching TRBD2. The CDR3 runs 14 residues. In germline, CDR1 is MNHEY, CDR2 SMNVEV (reference sequence). J was trimmed by 9 bases and V by 3 bases; bases with no gene match: 2. CDR3: CASSFRTSGGEQFF. DNA for the CDR3: TGTGCCAGCAGTTTCCGGACTAGCGGGGGTGAGCAGTTCTTC.

This clone was counted a single time. The CDR3: CASSVEGQGAGNEQYF. The CDR3 DNA is TGTGCCAGCAGCGTAGAGGGACAGGGGGCAGGGAACGAGCAGTACTTC. The V and J genes are TRBV9 and TRBJ2-7, with 12 bases identical to TRBD1. Germline trimming cut 0 bases from V and 5 bases from J; bases unmatched to any gene: 6. The germline gives CDR1 SGDLS, CDR2 YYNGEE. There are 16 residues in the CDR3. Full variable domain (remainder filled in from reference TRBV9 and TRBJ2-7): DSGVTQTPKHLITATGQRVTLRCSPRSGDLSVYWYQQSLDQGLQFLIQYYNGEERAKGNILERFSAQQFPDLHSELNLSSLELGDSALYFCASSVEGQGAGNEQYFGPGTRLTVT.

The V and J genes are TRBV11-3 and TRBJ2-7; TRBD1 aligns across 8 bases. CDR1 is SGHNT, CDR2 YENEEA, per germline. The CDR3 totals 14 residues. V trimming: 5 bases; J trimming: 3 bases; junction bases outside the gene matches: 6. The CDR3 coding sequence is TGTGCCAGCAGCGACCGGACAGGGAACTACGAGCAGTACGTC. As protein: CASSDRTGNYEQYV.

The chain uses TRBV9 and TRBJ1-1, with D possibly being TRBD1 (6 bases). Germline V gives CDR1 SGDLS, CDR2 YYNGEE. V was clipped by 2 bases and J by 5 bases, with 16 bases between them. The CDR3 runs to 15 residues. The DNA of the CDR3 is TGTGCCAGCAGCGTGGGACACCAAACGGGAACTGAAGCTTTCTTT. It encodes CASSVGHQTGTEAFF. Full variable domain (missing parts from reference TRBV9 and TRBJ1-1): DSGVTQTPKHLITATGQRVTLRCSPRSGDLSVYWYQQSLDQGLQFLIQYYNGEERAKGNILERFSAQQFPDLHSELNLSSLELGDSALYFCASSVGHQTGTEAFFGQGTRLTVV.

The V and J genes are TRBV11-3 and TRBJ1-2; the D gene is possibly TRBD1 (6 bases). Germline assignment: CDR1 SGHNT and CDR2 YENEEA. The CDR3 has 15 residues. Trimming left V 0 bases short and J 0 bases short, with 8 bases between. This chain's CDR3 is CASSLDRGANYGYTF. CDR3 DNA: TGTGCCAGCAGCTTAGACAGGGGAGCTAACTATGGCTACACCTTC.

The V call is TRBV30, the J call TRBJ1-1; TRBD1 agrees at 7 bases. CDR3 length: 14 amino acids. The V segment lost 1 base and the J segment 4 bases; nucleotides outside the gene matches: 6. Germline V gives CDR1 GTSNPN, CDR2 SVGIG (reference sequence). For the CDR3, the DNA is TGTGCCTGGAGTGGCAACAGGGGAGGCACTGAAGCTTTCTTT. This sequence encodes CAWSGNRGGTEAFF.

The genes are TRBV7-2 and TRBJ2-1, with 10 nucleotides matching TRBD1. This CDR3 has 15 amino acids. The ends lost 1 base at V and 10 bases at J; junction bases unmatched: 7. Looked up from germline, CDR1 is SGHTA and CDR2 is FQGNSA. CDR3 in DNA: TGTGCCAGCAGCTTAGACTCGGGGACAGGGGACGAGCAGTTCTTC. Translating it yields CASSLDSGTGDEQFF. The full variable domain, completed using reference TRBV7-2 and TRBJ2-1, is GAGVSQSPSNKVTEKGKDVELRCDPISGHTALYWYRQSLGQGLEFLIYFQGNSAPDKSGLPSDRFSAERTGGSVSTLTIQRTQQEDSAVYLCASSLDSGTGDEQFFGPGTRLTVL.

The V call is TRBV11-3, the J call TRBJ2-1, with D tentatively TRBD2 (6 bases). Between the trimmed V and J ends, which lost 3 bases and 9 bases, there was a span of 9 bases. The CDR3 runs 12 residues. Germline V gene sequence: CDR1 SGHNT, CDR2 YENEEA. The CDR3 loop reads CASSLGTGEQFF. Written as DNA, the CDR3 is TGTGCCAGCAGCTTGGGGACTGGTGAGCAGTTCTTC.

V is TRBV19 and J is TRBJ1-1, with TRBD1 matching 8 bases. The CDR3 is made up of 13 amino acids. Losses at the gene ends were 7 bases for V and 5 bases for J; bases not matched to a gene: 6. Germline values: CDR1 LNHDA, CDR2 SQIVND (reference sequence). As DNA, the CDR3 is TGTGCCAGTATAGACAGGGGAAAAACTGAAGCTTTCTTT. It specifies CASIDRGKTEAFF.

The rearrangement links TRBV5-1 to TRBJ1-1; a weak D match, TRBD1 (5 bases). This CDR3 is built from 14 residues. The germline V gene has CDR1 SGHRS and CDR2 YFSETQ. Trimming cost V 4 bases and J 3 bases, with 13 bases left between them. The CDR3 spells CASSGAFGDTEAFF. CDR3 DNA sequence: TGCGCCAGCAGCGGGGCTTTTGGGGACACTGAAGCTTTCTTT.

The chain couples TRBV11-2 to TRBJ2-3; D is undetermined. The CDR3 length is 13 residues. The V end lost 0 bases, the J end lost 4 bases, and 5 bases lay between the germline ends. CDR1 SGHAT and CDR2 FQNNGV come from the germline V gene. The CDR3 loop reads CASSLDLPDTQYF. The CDR3 region has the DNA TGTGCCAGCAGCTTAGATCTTCCAGATACGCAGTATTTT.

This clone was observed a few times. The J gene is TRBJ1-2, the V gene TRBV18; D is uncertain. With 0 bases removed from V and 3 bases from J, the gap between germline ends came to 8 bases. The germline CDR1 and CDR2 sequences are KGHSH and LQKENI. This CDR3 is 14 amino acids long. CDR3 region: CASSPPLLDYGYTF. DNA for the CDR3: TGTGCCAGCTCACCACCGTTGCTAGACTATGGCTACACCTTC.

This chain joins TRBV11-3 and TRBJ1-3; 11 positions match TRBD1. The junction had 15 bases not matched to a gene; V was cut back by 5 bases and J by 6 bases. Germline V gene sequence: CDR1 SGHNT, CDR2 YENEEA. This CDR3 contains 18 residues. CDR3 region: CASSPGQGVRQQANTIYF. Here the CDR3 DNA reads TGTGCCAGCAGCCCGGGACAGGGGGTCCGTCAGCAAGCAAACACCATATATTTT.